The entry below gives a single T cell receptor (beta chain) sequence along with its context. This clone was seen a few times. The clone's antigen remains unknown. Qualities for individual bases were not recorded, and no much larger clone is one base off. The data derive from a study of intratumoral heterogeneity in liver cancer. For the wider study: Across the full approximately 15-patient cohort, most patients were male and the median age was around 62 years. Of the roughly 68 multiregional samples collected from roughly 15 HCC patients in the overall cohort, 50 to 55 were tumoral regions and about 20 were adjacent nontumoral regions. The study combined RNA-seq, DNA sequencing, TCR-seq and SNP array data from multiple regions of hepatocellular carcinoma specimens to study intratumor heterogeneity. Findings and caveats that apply to the study as a whole: The authors noted a relatively low number of patients and under-sampled tumor-infiltrating lymphocyte representation as limitations.

The CDR3 covers 17 residues, taking in both the cysteine and the phenylalanine. Only the CDR3 DNA is retained, 51 bases long and in frame from the first base. V and J are trimmed by 3 bases and 2 bases, and the gene matches miss 8 bases of the junction. The germline V gene supplies CDR1 SNHLY and CDR2 FYNNEI. Using the immunoSEQ assay, the TCR beta chain CDR3 regions were sequenced from genomic DNA. Rearranged VDJ segments were amplified with primers that anneal to V and J segments. The paper's processing steps were these. Clonality and richness metrics were computed with the ImmunoSeq Analyzer software. Fisher's exact test, supplemented by a beta-binomial method for added stringency, was applied to identify differentially abundant clones between regions. TCRdb obtained this table from immuneACCESS and retained in-frame rearrangements with V and J assigned. These tables miss some clones; where compared with another copy, unresolved V genes account for less than half of the shortfall, and the remainder is unexplained. Clone size and V and J calls were adopted from that table, with D and trimming inferred from the DNA. This sample lists some 21,000 clones; 73% were detected once. About 18% of the sample comes from the top ten.

Every patient had early-stage hepatocellular carcinoma and went to surgical resection without receiving any prior therapy. No macroscopic evidence of necrosis or hemorrhage was present in the sampled areas. TCR sequencing (ImmunoSeq) was performed on multiple regions from a couple of patients. Frozen tissue samples from resection were taken at least 1 cm away from one another. Samples with the label N were taken from nontumoral liver tissue next to the tumor. Genomic DNA was isolated from bulk tissue with the DNeasy blood and tissue kit. The sequence is built from TRBV2 and TRBJ1-5; TRBD1 aligns with 9 central bases. Sequencing was performed on tumor-adjacent normal tissue, taken before any cancer treatment. This TCR derives from a woman in her seventies with hepatocellular carcinoma. CDR3 sequence: CASSEGTGTVRNQPQHF. The bases read TGTGCCAGCAGTGAGGGGACAGGGACCGTTCGCAATCAGCCCCAGCATTTT.